Detailed here is one TCR beta chain. The data originate from a study of blood T cell repertoires in COVID-19. Study-wide context: Collection of acute and convalescent COVID-19 samples took place in the United States, Italy and Spain. T cells, B-cell-depleted T cells, or PBMCs provided the cDNA or gDNA that served as material.

Germline loops: CDR1 SGHVS, CDR2 FQNEAQ. The V gene end was trimmed by 5 bases and the J gene end by 7 bases; junction bases not matched to a gene: 7. The CDR3 totals 14 residues. Original processing notes: Reference gene primer amplification yielded estimated nucleated cell counts. Sequenced by immunoSEQ multiplex PCR; TCRdb stores in-frame clones only, minus some. D and trimming come from the DNA, and the V and J calls and clone size come from that table. The data hold 100,000 to 150,000 clones, with 65% to 90% observed a single time. The TCR sequence derives from a human donor in a cohort sampled during active COVID-19. The specimen sequenced was peripheral blood. The V gene is TRBV7-8, the J gene TRBJ2-1; TRBD1 agrees at 8 bases. This chain's CDR3 is CASSQGAASNEQFF. The DNA for the CDR3 is TGTGCCAGCAGCCAGGGGGCCGCGTCGAATGAGCAGTTCTTC.